This is a list of T cell receptor beta chains from one sample in a study of CD8+CD57+ T cells in acquired aplastic anemia. TCRdb re-analysed the reads in MiXCR, keeping a single row per CDR3 protein. The table records 150,000 to 200,000 distinct CDR3 sequences, roughly 65% of them present only once. Sample: sorted CD4+, CD8+, or CD8+CD57+ T cells (not recorded which) from PBMCs. The receptors here all came from a human donor with aplastic anemia. Both conserved end residues are part of each CDR3.

CDR3 protein,J gene,V gene
CASSAGLAGNTGELFF,TRBJ2-2,TRBV7-9
CASGEGTANYGYTF,TRBJ1-2,TRBV5-1
CASSTAQETQYF,TRBJ2-5,TRBV10-2
CSARVGGLPNEKLFF,TRBJ1-4,TRBV20-1
CSAHNPTETQETQYF,TRBJ2-5,TRBV20-1
CASSHKDLTEAFF,TRBJ1-1,TRBV7-9
CASSEDRGHQPQHF,TRBJ1-5,TRBV25-1
CASRGLTEAFF,TRBJ1-1,TRBV25-1
CASRRDRAYEQYF,TRBJ2-7,TRBV6-6
CSARDLTTHNEQYF,TRBJ2-3,TRBV20-1
CASLRDRGTEQYF,TRBJ2-7,TRBV2
CASSVGTGNTEAFF,TRBJ1-1,TRBV9
CSAQPDGTRGNNEKLFF,TRBJ1-4,TRBV20-1
CSARVPSGVNYNEQFF,TRBJ2-1,TRBV20-1
CASRKFVRADEQFF,TRBJ2-1,TRBV2
CATQDGRRDTIYF,TRBJ1-3,TRBV27
CASKTEIYGYTF,TRBJ1-2,TRBV19
CASSPGQGRGFNSPLHF,TRBJ1-6,TRBV12-3/TRBV12-4
CATTQGIDGSSYNSPLHF,TRBJ1-6,TRBV19
CSAPRGGGQETQYF,TRBJ2-5,TRBV20-1
CAILQDPYEQYF,TRBJ2-7,TRBV2
CASSLAVNEQFF,TRBJ2-1,TRBV12-3/TRBV12-4
CASSFNPTGELFF,TRBJ2-2,TRBV12-3/TRBV12-4
CASSFSYSYNEQFF,TRBJ2-1,TRBV7-6
CASSLTAGGAMNTEAFF,TRBJ1-1,TRBV7-8
CASSFRQGEAFF,TRBJ1-1,TRBV7-8
CASRDAGNTGELFF,TRBJ2-2,TRBV25-1
CASQEQANTEAFF,TRBJ1-1,TRBV14
CATSRAANTQTNEKLFF,TRBJ1-4,TRBV15
CSASTLRRNEQFF,TRBJ2-1,TRBV20-1
CASSVDRVNQPQHF,TRBJ1-5,TRBV4-1
CSARWPSGPGDTQYF,TRBJ2-3,TRBV20-1
CASTPRPAYEQYF,TRBJ2-7,TRBV11-1
CASSVDSYNEQFF,TRBJ2-1,TRBV9
CASSSPGGTGDTYEQYF,TRBJ2-7,TRBV7-8
CASSLGQRPYEQYF,TRBJ2-7,TRBV5-8
CASRPTTGAAGNTIYF,TRBJ1-3,TRBV7-6
CARGQTLYEQYF,TRBJ2-7,TRBV7-7
CASTRTSGAPYEQYF,TRBJ2-7,TRBV10-2
CASSPRQGGRFYKQYF,TRBJ2-7,TRBV12-3/TRBV12-4
CASSAIGSSNEQFF,TRBJ2-1,TRBV25-1
CATSHRGGYNEQFF,TRBJ2-1,TRBV15
CASRRTGGLNTEAFF,TRBJ1-1,TRBV19
CASREDVFHRIYGYTF,TRBJ1-2,TRBV2
CASSLYSNQPRHF,TRBJ1-5,TRBV6-5
CASSFGQGRTDTQYF,TRBJ2-3,TRBV7-2
CSARRQGEYHNSPLHF,TRBJ1-6,TRBV20-1
CASSFGLAGDYEQYF,TRBJ2-7,TRBV4-1
CASSQAQGAGQPQHF,TRBJ1-5,TRBV3-1
CSAPGLSYEQYF,TRBJ2-7,TRBV20-1
CSALPLRDIQETQYF,TRBJ2-5,TRBV20-1
CASRRSGEYGYTF,TRBJ1-2,TRBV4-2
CASSVEVGQDQETQYF,TRBJ2-5,TRBV2
CASSLGTPYNEQFF,TRBJ2-1,TRBV5-5
CATSDPRLGREQYF,TRBJ2-7,TRBV2